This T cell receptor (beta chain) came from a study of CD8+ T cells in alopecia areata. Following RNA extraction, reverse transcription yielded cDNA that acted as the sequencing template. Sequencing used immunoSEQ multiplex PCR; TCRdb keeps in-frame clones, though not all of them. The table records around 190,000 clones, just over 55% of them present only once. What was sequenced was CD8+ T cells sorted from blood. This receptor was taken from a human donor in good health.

The CDR3 DNA sequence: TGTGCCTTCTTGCGGTCCTACAATGAGCAGTTCTTC. Its protein is CAFLRSYNEQFF. The rearrangement uses TRBV30 and TRBJ2-1; D call uncertain. Germline CDR1 reads GTSNPN; CDR2 reads SVGIG (reference sequence). Trimming removed 7 bases at V and 1 base at J, with 8 bases between. This CDR3 spans 12 amino acids.